This T cell receptor beta chain was recorded in a study of blood T cell repertoires in COVID-19. This clone was seen just once. From germline, CDR1 is SGDLS and CDR2 YYNGEE. The CDR3 runs 15 residues. The ends lost 0 bases at V and 2 bases at J; junction bases unmatched: 2. Profiled with immunoSEQ multiplex PCR; TCRdb holds only in-frame clones, not every one. The sample records around 200,000 clones, about 89% being singletons. Sequencing was carried out using peripheral blood. The source of this sequence is a man between 35 and 55 years old with active or convalescent COVID-19. The gene calls are TRBV9 and TRBJ2-7; TRBD2 aligns across 10 bases. The CDR3 nucleotides read TGTGCCAGCAGCGTAGGAAGCGGGGGGGCCTACGAGCAGTACTTC. Translation gives CASSVGSGGAYEQYF.